The 20 T cell receptor beta chains below all came from one sample that was sequenced in a study of blood T cell repertoires in COVID-19. Sequenced by immunoSEQ multiplex PCR; TCRdb stores in-frame clones only, minus some. The sample includes 15,000 to 20,000 clones, 86% seen only once; the top ten take about 16%. What was sequenced was peripheral blood. Receptors originate from a human donor with active COVID-19. The donor label of this sample is uncertain.

The rearrangement links TRBV4-2 to TRBJ2-3, with 8 nucleotides matching TRBD2. This CDR3 spans 17 amino acids. J gave up 0 bases and V 4 bases, and 9 bases lay outside the gene matches. Germline V lookup: CDR1 LGHNA, CDR2 YNFKEQ. The CDR3 region is CASSLSAGDPSTDTQYF. In DNA, the CDR3 is TGTGCCAGCAGCCTATCAGCGGGGGACCCTAGCACAGATACGCAGTATTTT.

This sequence joins TRBV15 and TRBJ2-1; 8 bases align to TRBD2. V dropped 1 base and J dropped 4; count of bases not matched to a gene: 6. Germline CDR1 LNHNV, CDR2 YYDKDF (reference sequence). The CDR3 consists of 16 residues. The DNA of the CDR3 is TGTGCCACCAGCAGAGTAGGCGGGGGGCGGTACAATGAGCAGTTCTTC. Translation: CATSRVGGGRYNEQFF.

V usage is TRBV28 and J usage is TRBJ2-1, with 10 positions matching TRBD2. Germline V gene data show CDR1 as MDHEN and CDR2 as SYDVKM. The CDR3 extends over 13 amino acids. The V segment lost 8 bases and the J segment 8 bases; nucleotides outside the gene matches: 6. CDR3 sequence reads: CASQRGGFDEQFF. Written as DNA, the CDR3 is TGTGCCAGCCAGCGGGGGGGCTTCGATGAGCAGTTCTTC.

This clone was counted once. The chain is built from TRBV5-6 and TRBJ2-2; 9 nucleotides line up with TRBD2. This CDR3 is 18 amino acids long. Looked up from germline, CDR1 is SGHDT and CDR2 is YYEEEE. V shed 1 base and J 3 bases; nucleotides not matched to a gene: 10. The chain's CDR3 is CASSLFSGGGAHTGELFF. The CDR3 DNA reads TGTGCCAGCAGCTTGTTCTCGGGCGGGGGGGCACACACCGGGGAGCTGTTTTTT.

The chain has TRBV6-5 and TRBJ1-1; TRBD1 is a possible D gene (5 bases). This CDR3 is built from 15 residues. CDR1 MNHEY and CDR2 SVGAGI come from the germline V gene. V lost 6 bases and J 1 base, leaving 15 bases between the germline ends. CDR3: CASSDPRGQNTEAFF. The CDR3 DNA reads as TGTGCCAGCAGCGACCCGCGGGGCCAGAACACTGAAGCTTTCTTT.

This chain uses TRBV2 with TRBJ1-3; TRBD1 aligns across 9 bases. The germline CDR1 and CDR2 sequences are SNHLY and FYNNEI. The CDR3 runs to 15 residues. V lost 4 bases, J lost 4 bases, and 5 bases stayed unmatched. The DNA for the CDR3 is TGTGCCAGCAGTGCCGGGACAGGGCCAGGAAACACCATATATTTT. Residues: CASSAGTGPGNTIYF.

The chain employs TRBV7-3 and TRBJ2-1; 7 nucleotides match TRBD1. CDR1 SGHTA and CDR2 FQGTGA come from the germline V gene. The CDR3 spans 15 residues. The V gene end was trimmed by 4 bases and the J gene end by 6 bases; junction bases not matched to a gene: 9. CDR3 sequence reads: CASSSQGRLSNEQFF. DNA for the CDR3: TGTGCCAGCAGCTCACAGGGGCGACTTTCCAATGAGCAGTTCTTC.

This chain uses TRBV11-2 with TRBJ1-5; D is unclear. Germline CDR1 is SGHAT and CDR2 is FQNNGV. The length of the CDR3 is 15 residues. V gave up 1 base and J gave up 1 base, with 8 bases separating them. CDR3 protein: CASSLGARSNQPQHF. DNA of the CDR3: TGTGCCAGCAGCTTAGGCGCTAGGAGCAATCAGCCCCAGCATTTT.

V and J are TRBV27 and TRBJ2-3; 7 bases are shared with TRBD2. The trim removed 6 bases at V and 6 bases at J, leaving 12 bases unmatched. There are 15 residues in the CDR3. CDR1 MNHEY and CDR2 SMNVEV come from the germline V gene (reference sequence). CDR3 region: CASRRTRTSRDTQYF. In DNA form, the CDR3 reads TGTGCCAGCAGAAGGACTAGGACCTCCCGGGATACGCAGTATTTT.

The rearrangement joins TRBV3-1 (or the pseudogene TRBV3-2) to TRBJ2-1, with TRBD2 as a possible D gene (6 bases). Trimming pared 1 base from V and 8 bases from J, leaving 9 bases between. CDR1 is LGHDT and CDR2 is YNNKEL in the germline V gene (reference sequence). The CDR3 is 13 amino acids. CDR3 in DNA: TGTGCCAGCAGCCAAGCGGGAGTGCATGAGCAGTTCTTC. Encoded protein: CASSQAGVHEQFF.

The chain couples TRBV19 to TRBJ2-2; 8 positions match TRBD2. The V gene end was trimmed by 1 base and the J gene end by 7 bases; junction bases not matched to a gene: 14. Germline lookup yields CDR1 LNHDA and CDR2 SQIVND (reference sequence). CDR3 size: 18 residues. The chain's CDR3 is CASSIVVPRGGSGGELFF. Written as DNA, the CDR3 is TGTGCCAGTAGTATAGTAGTCCCCCGGGGGGGCTCGGGCGGGGAGCTGTTTTTT.

This chain links TRBV7-9 with TRBJ1-1; TRBD1 matches 7 bases. The CDR3 totals 14 residues. Germline values: CDR1 SEHNR, CDR2 FQNEAQ (reference sequence). The V gene end was trimmed by 3 bases and the J gene end by 5 bases; junction bases not matched to a gene: 6. CDR3 protein: CASSLTGLGTEAFF. The CDR3 DNA reads TGTGCCAGCAGCTTGACAGGGCTAGGGACTGAAGCTTTCTTT.

This rearrangement joins TRBV2 to TRBJ1-1; TRBD1 matches 7 bases. J was trimmed by 1 base and V by 4 bases; bases with no gene match: 0. Germline-derived CDR1 and CDR2 are SNHLY and FYNNEI. CDR3 size: 13 residues. Here the CDR3 DNA reads TGTGCCAGCAGTGGACAGGGGAACACTGAAGCTTTCTTT. Translating gives CASSGQGNTEAFF.

This sequence joins TRBV5-4 and TRBJ1-2; D call uncertain. With 4 bases removed from V and 1 base from J, the gap between germline ends came to 11 bases. CDR1 and CDR2 (germline): SGHNT, YYREEE (reference sequence). This CDR3 is built from 14 residues. CDR3 nucleotides: TGTGCCAGCAGCCCGACACAAGATAACTATGGCTACACCTTC. As protein: CASSPTQDNYGYTF.

The chain joins TRBV6-2 or TRBV6-3 to TRBJ1-5, with TRBD1 matching over 8 bases. CDR3 length: 18 residues. CDR1 is MNHEY and CDR2 is SVGEGT in the germline V gene. Germline trimming cut 5 bases from V and 0 bases from J; bases unmatched to any gene: 12. The CDR3 loop is CASSRAGTGTISNQPQHF. The CDR3 DNA sequence: TGTGCCAGCAGTCGCGCCGGGACAGGAACGATTAGCAATCAGCCCCAGCATTTT.

This clone was picked up one time. The CDR3 protein is CATSDRDTPAYGYTF. CDR3 nucleotide sequence: TGTGCCACCAGTGACCGGGACACCCCCGCTTATGGCTACACCTTC. V gene TRBV24-1 combines with J gene TRBJ1-2; D is perhaps TRBD1 (6 bases). CDR1 and CDR2 from the germline V gene are KGHDR and SFDVKD. V lost 4 bases and J 5 bases, leaving 16 bases between the germline ends. This CDR3 contains 15 residues.

The rearrangement links TRBV5-6 to TRBJ2-3; 8 nucleotides line up with TRBD2. Losses at the gene ends were 4 bases for V and 0 bases for J; bases not matched to a gene: 4. Per the germline V gene, CDR1 is SGHDT and CDR2 is YYEEEE. The CDR3 is 15 residues long. CDR3 in DNA: TGTGCCAGCAGCGAACGGGGGGGTAGCACAGATACGCAGTATTTT. Its protein product is CASSERGGSTDTQYF. The full variable domain, in which reference TRBV5-6 and TRBJ2-3 provide the parts outside the CDR3, is DAGVTQSPTHLIKTRGQQVTLRCSPKSGHDTVSWYQQALGQGPQFIFQYYEEEERQRGNFPDRFSGHQFPNYSSELNVNALLLGDSALYLCASSERGGSTDTQYFGPGTRLTVL.

The gene calls are TRBV28 and TRBJ1-1; unclear D gene. From germline, CDR1 is MDHEN and CDR2 SYDVKM. The CDR3 runs 11 residues. V shed 6 bases and J shed 8 bases, with 10 bases lying between them. CDR3 sequence: CASSFRLEAFF. Here the CDR3 DNA reads TGTGCCAGCAGCTTCCGTCTAGAAGCTTTCTTT.

This sequence joins TRBV5-8 and TRBJ2-6, with D maybe TRBD2 (6 bases). Germline CDR1 and CDR2: SGHTS and YDEGEE. V was clipped by 6 bases and J by 1 base, with 14 bases between them. This CDR3 comprises 16 residues. The CDR3 here is CASIRGFVSGANVLTF. DNA for the CDR3: TGTGCCAGCATTCGGGGGTTCGTTTCTGGGGCCAACGTCCTGACTTTC.

The chain has TRBV5-6 and TRBJ2-5, with a tentative D call TRBD2 (6 bases). The V and J ends lost 4 bases and 1 base respectively, with 8 bases between them. The germline V gene has CDR1 SGHDT and CDR2 YYEEEE. The CDR3 totals 13 residues. The CDR3 DNA is TGTGCCAGCAGCGGGGGAGGCCAAGAGACCCAGTACTTC. Translation gives CASSGGGQETQYF.